The source of this T cell receptor beta chain is a study of naive and memory T cell subsets. In regard to this clonotype: The antigen is undetermined.

Study conclusions and caveats: In naive cells, over 95% of TCR sequences were seen only once.

The beta constant-region primer was an equimolar mix of two oligonucleotides covering TRBC1 and TRBC2. The ligated cDNA underwent four PCR rounds using SP2 and nested alpha and beta constant-region primers. Each CDR3 protein gets one entry after TCRdb re-called the UMI-ligation and nested PCR reads with MiXCR. The sample shows 130,000 or so distinct CDR3 sequences, 36% of them seen only once. Germline V lookup: CDR1 SGHDT, CDR2 YYEEEE. With 1 base removed from V and 7 bases from J, the gap between germline ends came to 9 bases. The CDR3 extends over 13 amino acids. Sequential positive selection took CD4 T cells first, then CD8 T cells. Cells stained for CD3, CD4, CD8, CD45RA, CD27 and viability were sorted into four CD45RA/CD27 subsets.

Sequenced material: central memory CD4+ T cells from blood. The chain carries TRBV5-6 and TRBJ2-1; D perhaps matches TRBD2 (5 bases). The receptor was isolated from a human donor in good health. CDR3 nucleotide sequence: TGTGCCAGCAGCTTGTCGGGGAGAAATGAGCAGTTCTTC. Protein product: CASSLSGRNEQFF.